This T cell receptor beta chain appears in the sequencing data of a study of T cell repertoires in cytomegalovirus infection. Regarding the study as a whole: Dominating the ex vivo response were HLA-C-restricted CMV-specific TCR beta clonotypes.

V was shortened by 2 bases and J by 4 bases, with 12 bases between the two germline ends. The germline gives CDR1 MNHNY, CDR2 SVGAGI (reference sequence). The CDR3 consists of 15 residues. TCRdb itself ran the reads through MiXCR, one entry per CDR3 protein. The data hold 500,000 or so distinct CDR3 sequences, with about 17% observed a single time. As for this clonotype: The antigen is undetermined.

Sequencing was carried out using CD8+ T cells from PBMCs. The sequence came from a human donor in good health (CMV status not recorded). Some clones in this sample may be carry-over from other donors' samples. The genes are TRBV6-6 and TRBJ2-1; D is perhaps TRBD1 (5 bases). CDR3 region: CASSYEDPGYNEQFF. Here the CDR3 DNA reads TGTGCCAGCAGTTACGAGGACCCAGGGTACAATGAGCAGTTCTTC.